One sample yielded the 16 T cell receptor beta chains listed below, sequenced in a study of T cell responses to AZD1222 COVID-19 vaccine. Measured with immunoSEQ multiplex PCR; TCRdb has only the in-frame clones, and not every one. Among about 150,000 clones listed, roughly 87% were seen once. Sequencing used peripheral blood, obtained on day 0 of AZD1222 vaccination. The receptor source for this set is an adult in good health.

The chain combines TRBV11-2 with TRBJ2-6; D unclear. This CDR3 spans 15 amino acids. Deletions cut 5 bases from V and 0 bases from J, with 8 bases between. Germline V gene data show CDR1 as SGHAT and CDR2 as FQNNGV. As DNA, the CDR3 is TGTGCCAGCAGCGAACAGCACTCTGGGGCCAACGTCCTGACTTTC. Translating gives CASSEQHSGANVLTF.

This rearrangement joins TRBV7-2 to TRBJ1-2; 7 bases agree with TRBD1. The CDR3 totals 13 residues. After removal of 5 bases from V and 4 bases from J, the junction contained 4 bases not matched to a gene. In germline, CDR1 is SGHTA, CDR2 FQGNSA. Here the CDR3 DNA reads TGTGCCAGCAGCGCGACAGGGTCCTATGGCTACACCTTC. It encodes CASSATGSYGYTF. Combining the CDR3 with reference TRBV7-2 and TRBJ1-2 gives the whole variable domain GAGVSQSPSNKVTEKGKDVELRCDPISGHTALYWYRQSLGQGLEFLIYFQGNSAPDKSGLPSDRFSAERTGGSVSTLTIQRTQQEDSAVYLCASSATGSYGYTFGSGTRLTVV.

The J gene is TRBJ2-1, the V gene TRBV7-2; D is possibly TRBD1 or TRBD2 (5 bases each). The CDR3 is 14 residues long. V was cut by 5 bases and J by 10 bases, with 18 bases left in between. CDR1 and CDR2 (germline): SGHTA, FQGNSA. DNA of the CDR3: TGTGCCAGCAGCCGTTATGGGCGAGGGGAGGAGCAGTTCTTC. Protein product: CASSRYGRGEEQFF.

V usage is TRBV2 and J usage is TRBJ1-2, with 7 bases matching TRBD1. Trimming cost V 5 bases and J 6 bases; bases outside gene matches: 6. The germline V gene encodes CDR1 SNHLY and CDR2 FYNNEI. This CDR3 region has 13 residues. CDR3 sequence (DNA): TGTGCCAGCAGTCCCAGACAGGGCCATGGCTACACCTTC. Translating gives CASSPRQGHGYTF.

This rearrangement joins TRBV5-1 to TRBJ2-7; 8 bases map to TRBD1. With V trimmed by 3 bases and J by 4 bases, 3 bases remained unmatched. Germline lookup yields CDR1 SGHRS and CDR2 YFSETQ. CDR3 size: 13 residues. CDR3 coding DNA: TGCGCCAGCAGCTGGGGACAGGATTACGAGCAGTACTTC. Residues: CASSWGQDYEQYF.

The chain joins TRBV18 to TRBJ1-2; D gene unclear. Trimming cost V 3 bases and J 6 bases, with 14 bases left between them. Germline V gene sequence: CDR1 KGHSH, CDR2 LQKENI. This CDR3 has 14 residues. CDR3 bases: TGTGCCAGCTCACCGGGGTCCTTAGTAAATGGCTACACCTTC. Its protein product is CASSPGSLVNGYTF.

The rearrangement links TRBV21-1 to TRBJ1-2. TRBV21-1 represents a pseudogene. The CDR3 is 14 amino acids. DNA for the CDR3: TGTGCCAGCAGCAAAGCGGCGGCAGACTATGGCTACACCTTC. This sequence encodes CASSKAAADYGYTF.

The V call is TRBV25-1, the J call TRBJ2-1; 11 nucleotides align to TRBD2. CDR1 is MGHDK, CDR2 SYGVNS, per germline. The V segment lost 3 bases and the J segment 4 bases; nucleotides outside the gene matches: 8. This CDR3 spans 17 amino acids. The CDR3, as DNA: TGTGCCAGCAGTGACACTACCGGGACTAGCGGATACAATGAGCAGTTCTTC. Protein: CASSDTTGTSGYNEQFF.

The chain has TRBV6-5 and TRBJ2-7; 8 positions agree with TRBD2. Germline CDR1 MNHEY, CDR2 SVGAGI. The trim removed 5 bases at V and 6 bases at J, leaving 6 bases unmatched. The CDR3 length is 13 residues. CDR3 residues: CASSLGLAGEQYF. CDR3 nucleotide sequence: TGTGCCAGCAGTCTCGGACTAGCTGGCGAGCAGTACTTC.

The table lists this clone with a few counts. This rearrangement joins TRBV5-5 to TRBJ2-2; D gene ambiguous. This CDR3 comprises 16 residues. V was shortened by 0 bases and J by 0 bases, with 9 bases between the two germline ends. The V gene's germline CDR1 is SGHKS and CDR2 YYEKEE (reference sequence). The CDR3 is CASSLGQYANTGELFF. For the CDR3, the DNA is TGTGCCAGCAGCTTGGGTCAATACGCGAACACCGGGGAGCTGTTTTTT.

This clone turned up a few times. The rearrangement uses TRBV2 and TRBJ1-2; D call uncertain. V was cut by 2 bases and J by 5 bases, with 12 bases left in between. CDR1 and CDR2 from the germline V gene are SNHLY and FYNNEI. This CDR3 is 14 amino acids long. The CDR3 is CASSEFVGDYGYTF. Written as DNA, the CDR3 is TGTGCCAGCAGTGAATTTGTTGGGGATTATGGCTACACCTTC.

V is TRBV7-9 and J is TRBJ2-1; 8 bases align to TRBD2. The CDR3 sequence is 12 residues long. CDR1 and CDR2 from the germline V gene are SEHNR and FQNEAQ (reference sequence). Trimming took 5 bases from V and 9 from J; bases not matched to a gene: 3. The CDR3 protein is CASSPGGGEQFF. CDR3 DNA sequence: TGTGCCAGCAGCCCCGGGGGGGGTGAGCAGTTCTTC.

The gene calls are TRBV30 and TRBJ1-1, with 9 bases fitting TRBD1. V was pared by 5 bases and J by 6 bases, with 4 bases of the junction left unmatched. Germline lookup yields CDR1 GTSNPN and CDR2 SVGIG (reference sequence). The length of the CDR3 is 12 residues. CDR3 sequence: CAWDRGVAEAFF. The CDR3 DNA reads TGTGCCTGGGACAGGGGGGTGGCTGAAGCTTTCTTT.

This clone appeared once. This chain uses TRBV15 with TRBJ1-3; D unresolved. Per germline, CDR1 LNHNV and CDR2 YYDKDF (reference sequence). This CDR3 comprises 14 residues. V gave up 0 bases and J gave up 1 base, with 4 bases separating them. The CDR3 bases are TGTGCCACCAGCAGAGATGCGTCTGGAAACACCATATATTTT. Its translation: CATSRDASGNTIYF.

This chain joins TRBV4-1 and TRBJ1-5, with 10 bases that match TRBD1. The V gene end was trimmed by 0 bases and the J gene end by 5 bases; junction bases not matched to a gene: 10. The CDR3 spans 18 residues. Per germline, CDR1 MGHRA and CDR2 YSYEKL. The CDR3 nucleotides read TGCGCCAGCAGCCAAGATCAATGGACAGGGGGGATCCATCAGCCCCAGCATTTT. Translated: CASSQDQWTGGIHQPQHF.

The rearrangement joins TRBV5-1 to TRBJ2-5, with D maybe TRBD1 (6 bases). Germline loops: CDR1 SGHRS, CDR2 YFSETQ. Trimming shortened V by 4 bases and J by 0 bases, and 16 bases separated the two germline ends. This CDR3 has 16 residues. The chain's CDR3 is CASSVGPTGNQETQYF. The CDR3, as DNA: TGCGCCAGCAGCGTGGGCCCAACAGGGAACCAAGAGACCCAGTACTTC.